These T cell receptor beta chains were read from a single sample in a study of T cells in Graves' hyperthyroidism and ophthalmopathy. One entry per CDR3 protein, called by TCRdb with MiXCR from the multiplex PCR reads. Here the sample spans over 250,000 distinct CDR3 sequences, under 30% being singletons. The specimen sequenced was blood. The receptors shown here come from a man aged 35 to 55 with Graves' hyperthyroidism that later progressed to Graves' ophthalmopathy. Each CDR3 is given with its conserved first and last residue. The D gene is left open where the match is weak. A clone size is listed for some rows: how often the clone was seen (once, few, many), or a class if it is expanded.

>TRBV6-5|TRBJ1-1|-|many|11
TGTGCCAGCAGAACAGGCACTGAAGCTTTCTTT
CASRTGTEAFF
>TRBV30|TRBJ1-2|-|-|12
TGTGCCTGGATTGCGGGGGGCTTTGGCTACACCTTC
CAWIAGGFGYTF
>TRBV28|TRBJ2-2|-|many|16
TGTGCCAGCAGTTCTCTCGACAGGATAGGGACCGGGGAGCTGTTTTTT
CASSSLDRIGTGELFF
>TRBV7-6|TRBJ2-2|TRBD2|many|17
TGTGCCAGCAGCTTAGCGCCAGCGGGAGGCATCACCGGGGAGCTGTTTTTT
CASSLAPAGGITGELFF
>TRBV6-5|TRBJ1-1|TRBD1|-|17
TGTGCCAGCAGTTACCCCGCCGTAGGGGGCGCAGGCACTGAAGCTTTCTTT
CASSYPAVGGAGTEAFF
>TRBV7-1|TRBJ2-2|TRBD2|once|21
TGTGCCAGCAGCTCGCCTCGGAGGGGACTAGCGGGAGGACTCAACACCGGGGAGCTGTTTTTT
CASSSPRRGLAGGLNTGELFF
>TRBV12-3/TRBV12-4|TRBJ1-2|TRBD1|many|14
TGTGCCAGCAGTTTATTGACAGGGATCTATGGCTACACCTTC
CASSLLTGIYGYTF
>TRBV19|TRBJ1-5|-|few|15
TGTGCCACCACCCTCGACAGGAATAGCAATCAGCCCCAGCATTTT
CATTLDRNSNQPQHF
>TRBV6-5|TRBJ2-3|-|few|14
TGTGCCAGCAGTTACGGGAGGAGCACAGATACGCAGTATTTT
CASSYGRSTDTQYF
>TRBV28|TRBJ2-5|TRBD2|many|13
TGTGCCAGCCGAACTAGCGGTCAAGAGACCCAGTACTTC
CASRTSGQETQYF
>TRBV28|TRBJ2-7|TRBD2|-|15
TGTGCCAGCAGTTTCAGGACTAGCGTCTTACGGGAGCAGTACTTC
CASSFRTSVLREQYF
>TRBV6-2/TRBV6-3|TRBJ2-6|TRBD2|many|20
TGTGCCAGCAGTTACCCGCCCAGCGGGGGGCAAAACTCTGGGGCCAACGTCCTGACTTTC
CASSYPPSGGQNSGANVLTF
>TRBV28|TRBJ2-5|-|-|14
TGTGCCAGCAGTAGACGACTGGCCCCGCAGACCCAGTACTTC
CASSRRLAPQTQYF
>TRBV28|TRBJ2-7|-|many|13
TGTGCCAGCAACCTCGACAGTGCCTACGAGCAGTACTTC
CASNLDSAYEQYF
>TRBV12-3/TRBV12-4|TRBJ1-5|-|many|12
TGTGCCACCACAGAGGGCAATCAGCCCCAGCATTTT
CATTEGNQPQHF
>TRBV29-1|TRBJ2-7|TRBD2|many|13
TGCAGCGTCCACCTACTAGCGGGAGGCGAGCAGTACTTC
CSVHLLAGGEQYF
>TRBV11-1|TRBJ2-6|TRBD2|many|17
TGTGCCAGCAGAGTCGATCGGGGAGGGTCTGGGGCCAACGTCCTGACTTTC
CASRVDRGGSGANVLTF
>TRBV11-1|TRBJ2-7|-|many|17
TGTGCCAGCAGCTTAGCGCAGGGGATCTCAGGGGTTTACGAGCAGTACTTC
CASSLAQGISGVYEQYF
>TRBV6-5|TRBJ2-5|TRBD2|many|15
TGTGCCAGCAGTTCCAGTAGCGGGAGGGTTGAGACCCAGTACTTC
CASSSSSGRVETQYF
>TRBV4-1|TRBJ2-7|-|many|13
TGCGCCAGCAGCCCGGCGTATCTCTACGAGCAGTACTTC
CASSPAYLYEQYF
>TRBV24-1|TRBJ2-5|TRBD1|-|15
TGTGCCACCAGCGCCCTTGGGACAGGGATGGAGACCCAGTACTTC
CATSALGTGMETQYF
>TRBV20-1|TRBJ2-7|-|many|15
TGCAGTGCTAGTCACGGGCGCGAAGGGGTCCACGAGCAGTACTTC
CSASHGREGVHEQYF
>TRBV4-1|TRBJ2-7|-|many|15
TGCGCCAGCAGCCAAGACTTGTCAGCCAACTACGAGCAGTACTTC
CASSQDLSANYEQYF
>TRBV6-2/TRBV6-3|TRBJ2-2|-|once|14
TGTGCCAGCTGCAGACACCTGAACACCGGGGAGCTGTTTTTT
CASCRHLNTGELFF
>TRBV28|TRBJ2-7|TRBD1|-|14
TGTGCCAGCAGAATTCAGGGGGAAGCCTACGAGCAGTACTTC
CASRIQGEAYEQYF
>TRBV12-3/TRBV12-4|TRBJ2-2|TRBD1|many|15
TGTGCCAGCAGAACGGACAGGGCGAACACCGGGGAGCTGTTTTTT
CASRTDRANTGELFF
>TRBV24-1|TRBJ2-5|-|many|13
TGTGCCACCACGGACGGGGGTCAGGAGACCCAGTACTTC
CATTDGGQETQYF
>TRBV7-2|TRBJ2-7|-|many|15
TGTGCCAGCAGCTTAGCTACAGGGGGGGACTACGAGCAGTACTTC
CASSLATGGDYEQYF
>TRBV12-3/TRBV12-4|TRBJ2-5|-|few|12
TGTGCCAGCGCCCGGGACCAAGAGACCCAGTACTTC
CASARDQETQYF